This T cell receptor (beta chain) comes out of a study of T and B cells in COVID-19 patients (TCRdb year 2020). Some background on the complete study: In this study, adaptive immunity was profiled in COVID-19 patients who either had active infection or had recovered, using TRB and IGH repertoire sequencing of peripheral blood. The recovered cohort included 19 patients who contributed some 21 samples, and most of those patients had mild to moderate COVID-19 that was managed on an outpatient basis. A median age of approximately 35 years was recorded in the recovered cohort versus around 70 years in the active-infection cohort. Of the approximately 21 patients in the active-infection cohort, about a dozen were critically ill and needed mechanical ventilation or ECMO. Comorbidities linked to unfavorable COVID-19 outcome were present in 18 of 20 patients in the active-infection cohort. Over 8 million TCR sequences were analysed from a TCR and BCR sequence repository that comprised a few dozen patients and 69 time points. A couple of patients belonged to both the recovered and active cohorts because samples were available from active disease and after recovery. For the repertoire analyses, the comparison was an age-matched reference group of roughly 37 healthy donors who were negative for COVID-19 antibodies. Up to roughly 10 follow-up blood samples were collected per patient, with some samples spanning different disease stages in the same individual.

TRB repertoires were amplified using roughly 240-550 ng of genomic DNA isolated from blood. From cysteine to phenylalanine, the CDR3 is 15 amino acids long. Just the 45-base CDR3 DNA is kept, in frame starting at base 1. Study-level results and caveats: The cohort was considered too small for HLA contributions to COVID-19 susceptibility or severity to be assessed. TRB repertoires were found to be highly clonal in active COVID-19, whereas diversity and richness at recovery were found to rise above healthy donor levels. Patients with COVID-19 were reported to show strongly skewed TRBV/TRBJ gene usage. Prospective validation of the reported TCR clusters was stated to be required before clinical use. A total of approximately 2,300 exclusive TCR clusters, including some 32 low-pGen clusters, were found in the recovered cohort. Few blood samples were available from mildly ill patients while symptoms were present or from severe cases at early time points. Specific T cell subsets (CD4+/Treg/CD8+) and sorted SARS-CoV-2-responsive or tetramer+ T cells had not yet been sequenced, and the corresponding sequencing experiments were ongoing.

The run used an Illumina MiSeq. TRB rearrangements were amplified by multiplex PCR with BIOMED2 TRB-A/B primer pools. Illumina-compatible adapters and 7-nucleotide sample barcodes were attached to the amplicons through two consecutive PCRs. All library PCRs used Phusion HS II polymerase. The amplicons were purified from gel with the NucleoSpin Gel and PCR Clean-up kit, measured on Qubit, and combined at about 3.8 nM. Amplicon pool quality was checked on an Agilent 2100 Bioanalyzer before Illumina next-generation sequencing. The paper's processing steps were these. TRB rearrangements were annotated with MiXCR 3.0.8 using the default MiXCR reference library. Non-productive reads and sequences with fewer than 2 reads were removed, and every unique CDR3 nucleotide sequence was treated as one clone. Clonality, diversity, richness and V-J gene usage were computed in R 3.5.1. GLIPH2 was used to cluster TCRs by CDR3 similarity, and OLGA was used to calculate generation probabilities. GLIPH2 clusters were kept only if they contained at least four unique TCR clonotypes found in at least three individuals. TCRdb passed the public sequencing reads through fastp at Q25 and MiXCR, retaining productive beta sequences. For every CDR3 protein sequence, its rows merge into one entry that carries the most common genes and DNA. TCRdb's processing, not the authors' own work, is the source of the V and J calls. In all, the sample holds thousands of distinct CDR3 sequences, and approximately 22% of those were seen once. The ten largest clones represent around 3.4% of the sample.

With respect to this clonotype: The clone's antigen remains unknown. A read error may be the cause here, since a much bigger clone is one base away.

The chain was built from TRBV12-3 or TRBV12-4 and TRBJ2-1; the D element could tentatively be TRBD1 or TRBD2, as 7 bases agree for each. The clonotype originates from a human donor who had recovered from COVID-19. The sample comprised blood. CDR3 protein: CVSSPSRGGRNEQFF. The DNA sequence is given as TGTGTCAGCAGCCCCAGCAGGGGGGGTCGCAATGAGCAGTTCTTC.